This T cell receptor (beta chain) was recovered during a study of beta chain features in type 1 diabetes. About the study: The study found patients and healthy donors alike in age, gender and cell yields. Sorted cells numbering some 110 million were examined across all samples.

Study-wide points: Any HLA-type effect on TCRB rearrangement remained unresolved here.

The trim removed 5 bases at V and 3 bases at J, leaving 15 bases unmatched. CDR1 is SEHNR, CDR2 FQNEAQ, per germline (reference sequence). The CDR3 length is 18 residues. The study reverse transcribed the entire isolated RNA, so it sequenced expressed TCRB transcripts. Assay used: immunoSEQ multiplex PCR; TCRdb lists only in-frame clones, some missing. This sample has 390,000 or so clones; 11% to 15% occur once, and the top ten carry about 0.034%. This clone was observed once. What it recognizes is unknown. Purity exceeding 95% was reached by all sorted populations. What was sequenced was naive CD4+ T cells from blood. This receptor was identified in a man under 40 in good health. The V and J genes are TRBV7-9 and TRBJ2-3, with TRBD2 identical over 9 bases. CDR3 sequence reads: CASSLWSLAGPRTDTQYF. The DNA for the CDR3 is TGTGCCAGCAGCCTCTGGTCCCTAGCGGGGCCCCGTACAGATACGCAGTATTTT.